This is a list of T cell receptor beta chains from one sample in a study of early T cells in non-severe SARS-CoV-2 infection. TCRdb called the 5' RACE reads again in MiXCR, with one record for every CDR3 protein. The sample has about 33,000 distinct CDR3 sequences, approximately 6% seen once. Sequenced: whole blood. These receptors were taken from an adult who was a healthcare worker with PCR-confirmed SARS-CoV-2 infection or an uninfected control (not recorded which). Each CDR3 is given with its conserved first and last residue. Fields, in order: CDR3 protein, V gene.

CDR3aa: CASSLEPGVTGELFF; v_gene: TRBV11-2
CDR3aa: CASSLHNSPLHF; v_gene: TRBV5-6
CDR3aa: CASSLMSGSYNEQFF; v_gene: TRBV11-2
CDR3aa: CASSYSSGGGYEQYF; v_gene: TRBV6-6
CDR3aa: CASSQEPRGPNYGYTF; v_gene: TRBV4-2
CDR3aa: CSARVGLEDTQYF; v_gene: TRBV20-1
CDR3aa: CASRTGQDTGELFF; v_gene: TRBV6-2/TRBV6-3
CDR3aa: CASSATERNTEAFF; v_gene: TRBV7-2
CDR3aa: CAISAAGTSGGDTQYF; v_gene: TRBV10-3
CDR3aa: CASSITNQPQHF; v_gene: TRBV19
CDR3aa: CASSSGGTSINEQFF; v_gene: TRBV5-1
CDR3aa: CASSAQDSNTGELFF; v_gene: TRBV6-4
CDR3aa: CASSQGRGTLHF; v_gene: TRBV27
CDR3aa: CASEEGTLGNTGELFF; v_gene: TRBV2
CDR3aa: CASSLQGAETQYF; v_gene: TRBV12-3/TRBV12-4
CDR3aa: CASSEVGLENGELFF; v_gene: TRBV6-1
CDR3aa: CAWTVNTEAFF; v_gene: TRBV30
CDR3aa: CASRKISIAQETQYF; v_gene: TRBV27
CDR3aa: CASTQGRETQYF; v_gene: TRBV12-3/TRBV12-4
CDR3aa: CASSTRPGSNTEAFF; v_gene: TRBV7-2
CDR3aa: CSVAATGWAEAFF; v_gene: TRBV29-1
CDR3aa: CASRIGTSGEDEQFF; v_gene: TRBV7-9
CDR3aa: CASSAGGTGYNEQFF; v_gene: TRBV10-1
CDR3aa: CASSLPSRVRSNQPQHF; v_gene: TRBV28
CDR3aa: CASSEVGRGYNEQFF; v_gene: TRBV2
CDR3aa: CASSYSMTSSNTDTQYF; v_gene: TRBV7-6
CDR3aa: CSVRSGHEQYF; v_gene: TRBV20-1
CDR3aa: CSVEDGVKNIQYF; v_gene: TRBV29-1
CDR3aa: CASSLHTGGNGYTF; v_gene: TRBV28
CDR3aa: CASSPNPSGRNTGELFF; v_gene: TRBV5-1
CDR3aa: CASSYSTSPNTEAFF; v_gene: TRBV6-5
CDR3aa: CASTIRDYTF; v_gene: TRBV7-9
CDR3aa: CASSPLLGQGPSRQETQYF; v_gene: TRBV7-6
CDR3aa: CASSLDGGDTQYF; v_gene: TRBV7-6
CDR3aa: CASSIIPGVNEQFF; v_gene: TRBV19
CDR3aa: CASSWTAKSYEQYF; v_gene: TRBV27
CDR3aa: CASSFRGVETQYF; v_gene: TRBV27
CDR3aa: CAWSSPGTEAFF; v_gene: TRBV30
CDR3aa: CASSRDNYEQYF; v_gene: TRBV2
CDR3aa: CASSLPLAGANSGANVLTF; v_gene: TRBV19
CDR3aa: CASSQAVGSEQYF; v_gene: TRBV4-1
CDR3aa: CSVLPWGVNSYNEQFF; v_gene: TRBV29-1
CDR3aa: CASGDRVLAGELFF; v_gene: TRBV6-6